This T cell receptor (beta chain) was obtained from a study of blood T cell repertoires in COVID-19. As for the study in general: The United States, Italy and Spain provided the acute and convalescent COVID-19 samples.

CDR1 and CDR2 from the germline V gene are LGHDT and YNNKEL (reference sequence). V trimming: 0 bases; J trimming: 8 bases; junction bases outside the gene matches: 7. The CDR3 totals 16 residues. Clones were read by immunoSEQ multiplex PCR, and TCRdb kept only the in-frame ones, dropping some. The top ten hold less than 1.5% of the sample, which has approximately 110,000 clones, 80% to 90% seen once. The rearrangement joins TRBV3-1 (or the pseudogene TRBV3-2) to TRBJ1-4, with 9 bases aligning to TRBD1. Sequenced material: peripheral blood. This TCR came from a man aged 35-49 years with acute or convalescent COVID-19. The CDR3 loop is CASSQDPGQGWEKLFF. The CDR3 DNA follows: TGTGCCAGCAGCCAAGATCCGGGACAGGGTTGGGAAAAACTGTTTTTT.